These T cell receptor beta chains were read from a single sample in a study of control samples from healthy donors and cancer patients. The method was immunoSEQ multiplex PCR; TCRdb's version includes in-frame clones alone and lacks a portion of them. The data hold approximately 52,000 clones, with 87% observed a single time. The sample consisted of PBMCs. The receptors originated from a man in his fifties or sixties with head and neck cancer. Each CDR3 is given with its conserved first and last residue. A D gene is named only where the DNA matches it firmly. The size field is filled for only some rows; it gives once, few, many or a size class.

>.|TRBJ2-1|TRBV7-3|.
TGTGCCAGCAGCTTACACGGGGGATATGAGCAGTTCTTC
CASSLHGGYEQFF
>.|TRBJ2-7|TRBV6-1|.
TGTGCCAGCAGTGAAGTCGGAGGATACTACGAGCAGTACTTC
CASSEVGGYYEQYF
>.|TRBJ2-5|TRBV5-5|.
TGTGCCAGCAGCTTGACAGCGCAAGAGACCCAGTACTTC
CASSLTAQETQYF
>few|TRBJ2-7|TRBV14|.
TGTGCCAGCAGACCAAGAGGTATCCTCCTCTACGAGCAGTACTTC
CASRPRGILLYEQYF
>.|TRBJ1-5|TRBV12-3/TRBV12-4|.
TGTGCCAGCAGCACCGGGCGAGGTCAGCCCCAGCATTTT
CASSTGRGQPQHF
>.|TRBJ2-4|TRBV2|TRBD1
TGTGCAGGGGGCGCGGTTTCAAACATTCAGTACTTC
CAGGAVSNIQYF
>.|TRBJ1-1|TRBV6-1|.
TGTGCCAGCAGTGAAGACCACTGGAACACTGAAGCTTTCTTT
CASSEDHWNTEAFF
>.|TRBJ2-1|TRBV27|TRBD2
TGTGCCAGCAGTAAAGCTAGCGGGTACAATGAGCAGTTCTTC
CASSKASGYNEQFF
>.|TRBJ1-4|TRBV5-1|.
TGCGCCAGCAGCTTGGCCGGGGGGAACGGAGAAAAACTGTTTTTT
CASSLAGGNGEKLFF
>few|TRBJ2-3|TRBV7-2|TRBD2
TGTGCCAGCAGCTATGTAGCGGGAGGGATGACAGATACGCAGTATTTT
CASSYVAGGMTDTQYF
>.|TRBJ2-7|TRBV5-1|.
TGCGCCAGCAGCCTGGACCAATCACTCTCCTACGAGCAGTACTTC
CASSLDQSLSYEQYF
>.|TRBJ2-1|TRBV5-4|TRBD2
TGTGCCAGCAGCTTGTGGGGCGGGAGCGGTCAGTTCTTC
CASSLWGGSGQFF
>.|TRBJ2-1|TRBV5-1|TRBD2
TGCGCCAGCAGCTTGGGGGGTGGGAGCGGGAGCTCCTACAATGAGCAGTTCTTC
CASSLGGGSGSSYNEQFF
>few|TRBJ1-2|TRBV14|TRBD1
TGTGCCAGCAGCCAAGATGGGGCTACAGGGGGACTCTATGGCTACACCTTC
CASSQDGATGGLYGYTF
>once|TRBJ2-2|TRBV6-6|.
TGTGCCAGCGCAACGGGGCTAGCCGGGGAGCTGTTTTTT
CASATGLAGELFF
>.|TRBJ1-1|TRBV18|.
TGTGCCAGCTTCCAGGGTACCGAGAACACTGAAGCTTTCTTT
CASFQGTENTEAFF
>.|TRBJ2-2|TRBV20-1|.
TGCAGTGGGTCAGGGCCCGGGGAGCTGTTTTTT
CSGSGPGELFF
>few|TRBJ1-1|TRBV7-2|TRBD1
TGTGCCAGCAGCTTACACTCCGCCGCCACAGGGGGAGGTGAAGCTTTCTTT
CASSLHSAATGGGEAFF
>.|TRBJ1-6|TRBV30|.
TGTGCCTGGAGTGTACGGGGGGAGTTATTTAATTCACCCCTCCACTTT
CAWSVRGELFNSPLHF
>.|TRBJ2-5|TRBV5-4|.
TGTGCCAGCAGCTCCGAGAGGGCTGGGGGGGAGACCCAGTACTTC
CASSSERAGGETQYF
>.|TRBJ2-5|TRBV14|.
TGTGCCAGCAGCCACCTGAGTGGGGTAGAGACCCAGTACTTC
CASSHLSGVETQYF
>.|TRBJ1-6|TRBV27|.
TGTGCCAGCAGGGCGAGCTCCTATAATTCACCCCTCCACTTT
CASRASSYNSPLHF
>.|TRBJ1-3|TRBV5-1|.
TGCGCCAGCAGGACGTCGGGATCTGGAAACACCATATATTTT
CASRTSGSGNTIYF
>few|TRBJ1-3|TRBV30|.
TGTGCCTGGAGGCAAAGGGACGGACGAGGAAACACCATATATTTT
CAWRQRDGRGNTIYF
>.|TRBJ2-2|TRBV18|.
TGTGCCAGCTCACGAGCGGACATTTCCGGGGAGCTGTTTTTT
CASSRADISGELFF
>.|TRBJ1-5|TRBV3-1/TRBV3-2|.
TGTGCCAGCAGCCAAGATCTGTCTAGCAATCAGCCCCAGCATTTT
CASSQDLSSNQPQHF
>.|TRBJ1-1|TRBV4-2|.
TGTGCCAGCAGCCATCCTTACACTGAAGCTTTCTTT
CASSHPYTEAFF
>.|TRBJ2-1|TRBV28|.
TGTGCCAGCAGCCCAAATAATGAGCAGTTCTTC
CASSPNNEQFF
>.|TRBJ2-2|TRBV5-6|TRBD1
TGTGCCAGCAGCTCCCCTTACACTACAGGGGAGATCACCGGGGAGCTGTTTTTT
CASSSPYTTGEITGELFF
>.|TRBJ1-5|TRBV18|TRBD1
TGTGCCAGCTCACCAGGACAGGCGAGCAATCAGCCCCAGCATTTT
CASSPGQASNQPQHF
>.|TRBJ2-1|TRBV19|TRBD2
TGTGCCAGCTATTCTAGCGGAGGTTACAATGAGCAGTTCTTC
CASYSSGGYNEQFF